Listed here are 29 T cell receptor beta chains from one sample, sequenced in a study of regulatory T cells in long-lasting Graves disease. Building the TCR beta libraries relied on iRepertoire HTBI primers, and CDR3 regions underwent Arm-PCR. In TCRdb, the multiplex PCR reads were re-called with MiXCR into one record per CDR3 protein. The sample holds some 560,000 distinct CDR3 sequences, around 15% seen once. Time point meaning: newly diagnosed GD, antithyroid drugs for less than 3 months. Construction of the TCR library relied on RNA isolated from PBMCs. This sample was shared with a second study, whose subject was T cells in Graves' hyperthyroidism and ophthalmopathy.

The input for sequencing was peripheral blood mononuclear cells (PBMCs), taken at new diagnosis, from a patient treated with antithyroid drugs. All receptors derive from a middle-aged woman with Graves disease.

The genes are TRBV6-1 and TRBJ1-2; D may be TRBD1 (6 bases). CDR1 and CDR2 from the germline V gene are MNHNS and SASEGT. The CDR3 consists of 16 residues. Trimming took 6 bases from V and 4 from J, leaving 21 bases between them. The CDR3 nucleotides read TGTGCCAGCAGATTACGGACGGGGGCACTACCCTATGGCTACACCTTC. Translated, it gives CASRLRTGALPYGYTF.

In this sample, this clonotype turned up a few times. The chain joins TRBV19 to TRBJ1-3; D ambiguous. The CDR3 has 14 residues. Germline CDR1 LNHDA, CDR2 SQIVND (reference sequence). The V gene lost 5 bases and the J gene lost 4 bases, with 12 bases spanning the gap. CDR3 amino acids: CASSRGSLGNTIYF. The CDR3 DNA follows: TGTGCCAGTAGTCGAGGTAGCTTGGGAAACACCATATATTTT.

This clonotype was counted ten times or more. J is TRBJ1-4 and V is TRBV11-2, with 8 nucleotides matching TRBD1. This CDR3 contains 14 residues. Germline V gene lookup returns CDR1 SGHAT and CDR2 FQNNGV. V lost 4 bases to trimming and J lost 5 bases; unmatched junction nucleotides: 3. The DNA for the CDR3 is TGTGCCAGCAGCTCCCGGACAGGGAATGAAAAACTGTTTTTT. It specifies CASSSRTGNEKLFF.

This clonotype was seen many times. The chain carries TRBV9 and TRBJ1-2; 8 bases agree with TRBD1. CDR1 and CDR2 from the germline V gene are SGDLS and YYNGEE. The V gene end was trimmed by 0 bases and the J gene end by 3 bases; junction bases not matched to a gene: 4. The CDR3 length is 15 residues. The CDR3 is CASSVAAGGYYGYTF. The CDR3 DNA follows: TGTGCCAGCAGCGTAGCGGCAGGGGGCTACTATGGCTACACCTTC.

This clonotype showed up many times. The chain recombines TRBV20-1 with TRBJ2-1, with 8 bases that match TRBD2. V lost 7 bases and J lost 2; bases outside the gene matches: 7. The germline V gene has CDR1 DFQATT and CDR2 SNEGSKA (reference sequence). The CDR3 runs 14 residues. The CDR3 spells CSVNSGAPYNEQFF. CDR3 DNA: TGCAGTGTCAATAGCGGGGCACCCTACAATGAGCAGTTCTTC.

This clonotype was detected many times. This chain joins TRBV20-1 and TRBJ1-5; no firm D call. V was cut by 3 bases and J by 5 bases, with 17 bases left in between. Per germline, CDR1 DFQATT and CDR2 SNEGSKA (reference sequence). The CDR3 contains 15 residues. In nucleotides, the CDR3 is TGCAGTGCTAGGCGGGGTGCAGCTGCTTATCAGCCCCAGCATTTT. This gives the protein CSARRGAAAYQPQHF.

There are many counts of this clonotype. The chain recombines TRBV7-3 with TRBJ1-1; D not certain. The germline V and J ends were trimmed by 3 bases and 2 bases, with 7 bases remaining between them. Looked up from germline, CDR1 is SGHTA and CDR2 is FQGTGA. The CDR3 consists of 13 residues. Written as DNA, the CDR3 is TGTGCCAGCAGCTTCGACTTTAACACTGAAGCTTTCTTT. This translates into CASSFDFNTEAFF.

The V gene is TRBV5-4, the J gene TRBJ2-4, with 10 positions matching TRBD1. This CDR3 has 16 amino acids. V was clipped by 4 bases and J by 2 bases; unmatched bases: 6. CDR1 is SGHNT and CDR2 is YYREEE in the germline V gene (reference sequence). CDR3 bases: TGTGCCAGCAGCCCGGGGACAGGGGCCACCAAAAACATTCAGTACTTC. Its protein is CASSPGTGATKNIQYF. Full variable domain (missing parts from reference TRBV5-4 and TRBJ2-4): ETGVTQSPTHLIKTRGQQVTLRCSSQSGHNTVSWYQQALGQGPQFIFQYYREEENGRGNFPPRFSGLQFPNYSSELNVNALELDDSALYLCASSPGTGATKNIQYFGAGTRLSVL.

The CDR3 spells CASSVGGGSDTQYF. CDR3 DNA: TGTGCCAGCAGCGTAGGTGGGGGATCAGATACGCAGTATTTT. The V call is TRBV9, the J call TRBJ2-3, with D perhaps being TRBD1 or TRBD2 (5 bases each). Per the germline V gene, CDR1 is SGDLS and CDR2 is YYNGEE. This CDR3 region has 14 residues. Trimming took off 0 bases at V and 4 bases at J, with 9 bases between the two ends.

The chain couples TRBV11-3 to TRBJ2-1; 8 nucleotides agree with TRBD2. CDR1 SGHNT and CDR2 YENEEA come from the germline V gene. The CDR3 totals 19 residues. After removal of 2 bases from V and 1 base from J, the junction contained 13 bases not matched to a gene. CDR3 DNA: TGTGCCAGCAGCTTAACATACAGAAGCGGGGGTGGTTCCTACAATGAGCAGTTCTTC. Protein: CASSLTYRSGGGSYNEQFF.

This clonotype was seen repeatedly, ten times or more. The V and J genes are TRBV12-3 or TRBV12-4 and TRBJ2-6; D call uncertain. The CDR3 has 15 residues. V dropped 7 bases and J dropped 0 bases, with 10 bases sitting between them. The CDR3 sequence: CASTLSISGANVLTF. The CDR3 nucleotides read TGTGCCAGCACCCTGTCGATCTCTGGGGCCAACGTCCTGACTTTC.

This clonotype has at least ten counts. The CDR3 here is CASSLRLTGVSQPQHF. The CDR3 coding sequence is TGTGCCAGCAGCTTAAGGTTGACAGGGGTCAGTCAGCCCCAGCATTTT. The chain uses TRBV7-2 and TRBJ1-5; 8 bases are a match to TRBD1. J lost 6 bases, V lost 2 bases, and 9 bases had no gene match. The CDR3 covers 16 residues. Germline CDR1 and CDR2: SGHTA and FQGNSA. Looking up the rest from reference TRBV7-2 and TRBJ1-5 gives the full variable domain: GAGVSQSPSNKVTEKGKDVELRCDPISGHTALYWYRQSLGQGLEFLIYFQGNSAPDKSGLPSDRFSAERTGGSVSTLTIQRTQQEDSAVYLCASSLRLTGVSQPQHFGDGTRLSIL.

The J gene is TRBJ2-3, the V gene TRBV28, with TRBD1 matching over 7 bases. The V segment lost 5 bases and the J segment 0 bases; nucleotides outside the gene matches: 8. CDR1 is MDHEN and CDR2 is SYDVKM in the germline V gene. This CDR3 has 16 amino acids. The CDR3 loop is CASSAGTASSTDTQYF. The CDR3 bases are TGTGCCAGCAGTGCCGGGACAGCTTCTAGCACAGATACGCAGTATTTT.

This clonotype was detected only once. One end of the junction is discordant with germline, which a read error may explain. This chain connects TRBV4-1 to TRBJ2-7; 14 nucleotides align to TRBD2. The CDR3 has 16 residues. The germline gives CDR1 MGHRA, CDR2 YSYEKL. The CDR3 DNA is TGCGCCAGCAGCCAAACGGGACTAGCGGGGGTCTGGGAGCGGTACTTC. This codes for CASSQTGLAGVWERYF.

This clonotype was found many times. The CDR3 loop is CASSYQTGDEQYF. Written as DNA, the CDR3 is TGCGCCAGCAGCTATCAGACAGGGGACGAGCAGTACTTC. The gene calls are TRBV5-1 and TRBJ2-7, with 8 bases aligning to TRBD1. This CDR3 is 13 amino acids long. Per germline, CDR1 SGHRS and CDR2 YFSETQ. Germline trimming cut 3 bases from V and 5 bases from J; bases unmatched to any gene: 4.

This clonotype appeared many times. The J gene is TRBJ2-5, the V gene TRBV24-1; D is ambiguous. The CDR3 has 13 residues. Trimming removed 4 bases from V and 5 bases from J, with 10 bases in between. Germline CDR1 KGHDR, CDR2 SFDVKD. CDR3 residues: CATSDPMGETQYF. In DNA, the CDR3 is TGTGCCACCAGTGACCCCATGGGGGAGACCCAGTACTTC.

A few counts support this clonotype. This chain connects TRBV19 to TRBJ2-5; 10 nucleotides agree with TRBD2. Unmatched junction bases numbered 2, after V lost 5 bases and J lost 2 bases. The CDR3 contains 14 residues. CDR1 LNHDA and CDR2 SQIVND come from the germline V gene (reference sequence). CDR3 coding DNA: TGTGCCAGTAGTCTAGCGGGGGAACAAGAGACCCAGTACTTC. Its translation: CASSLAGEQETQYF.

This clonotype showed up just a few times. The J gene is TRBJ1-2, the V gene TRBV12-5; the match to TRBD1 covers 7 bases. V lost 4 bases to trimming and J lost 0 bases; unmatched junction nucleotides: 5. This CDR3 has 15 residues. Germline CDR1 LGHNT, CDR2 FRNRAP. Here the CDR3 DNA reads TGTGCTAGTGGTTCCGACAGGGCCGCTAACTATGGCTACACCTTC. Its translation: CASGSDRAANYGYTF.

This clonotype was seen ten or more times. V and J are TRBV9 and TRBJ1-1; D possibly corresponds to TRBD1 (6 bases). Germline V gene data show CDR1 as SGDLS and CDR2 as YYNGEE. Trimming took 3 bases from V and 0 from J, leaving 9 bases between them. CDR3 length: 14 residues. CDR3 DNA sequence: TGTGCCAGCAGCGCAAGGACAGTGAACACTGAAGCTTTCTTT. Its translation is CASSARTVNTEAFF.

This clonotype was seen many times. The genes are TRBV2 and TRBJ1-5; TRBD1 agrees at 7 bases. The CDR3 is 14 residues long. CDR1 and CDR2 from the germline V gene are SNHLY and FYNNEI. The junction had 4 bases not matched to a gene; V was cut back by 6 bases and J by 2 bases. The CDR3 DNA is TGTGCCAGCAGATGGGACAGCGGCAATCAGCCCCAGCATTTT. This gives the protein CASRWDSGNQPQHF.

This clonotype was found many times. This chain links TRBV2 with TRBJ1-2; D not resolved. The germline V gene encodes CDR1 SNHLY and CDR2 FYNNEI. Trimming cost V 7 bases and J 8 bases, with 23 bases left between them. The CDR3 is 15 residues long. CDR3 in amino acids: CASTRRPLGSYGYTF. The CDR3 DNA is TGTGCCAGCACCCGGAGGCCCCTAGGGTCTTACGGCTACACCTTC.

Concerning this clonotype: An end of the junction differs from the germline gene, which may be a read error. The chain employs TRBV10-3 and TRBJ1-2; TRBD1 is a possible D gene (6 bases). The V gene's germline CDR1 is ENHRY and CDR2 SYGVKD. CDR3 size: 13 residues. This CDR3 reads CTITPGQLYGYTF. CDR3 nucleotides: TGTACCATCACCCCAGGACAGCTCTATGGCTACACCTTC.

The genes are TRBV7-2 and TRBJ1-5; D gene ambiguous. Germline V gene lookup returns CDR1 SGHTA and CDR2 FQGNSA. Between the trimmed V and J ends, which lost 1 base and 1 base, there was a span of 8 bases. CDR3 length: 15 residues. The CDR3 reads CASSLVAESNQPQHF. CDR3 sequence (DNA): TGTGCCAGCAGCTTAGTCGCAGAAAGCAATCAGCCCCAGCATTTT.

This clonotype was detected ten times or more. The chain employs TRBV30 and TRBJ2-5; no clear D. CDR1 is GTSNPN and CDR2 is SVGIG in the germline V gene (reference sequence). V was trimmed by 2 bases and J by 7 bases, leaving 5 bases between them. The CDR3 is 10 residues long. Here the CDR3 reads CAWSLGTQYF. The CDR3 bases are TGTGCCTGGAGTCTTGGGACCCAGTACTTC.

Notes on this clonotype: Since a much larger clone is just one base distant, this may be a read error. J is TRBJ1-5 and V is TRBV27, with 7 nucleotides matching TRBD1. Germline loops: CDR1 MNHEY, CDR2 SMNVEV (reference sequence). The CDR3 is 15 residues long. CDR3 in DNA: TGTACCAGCAGTCTTGACTCACAGGGGTATCAGCCCCAGCATTTT. It specifies CTSSLDSQGYQPQHF.

This clonotype was seen only once. A much more abundant neighbour one base away suggests this may be a read error. V and J are TRBV12-3 or TRBV12-4 and TRBJ2-1; no reliable D call. This CDR3 has 14 amino acids. In DNA form, the CDR3 reads TGTGCCAGCAGTTTAGGGCAGCTCAACAATAAGCAGTTCTTC. It specifies CASSLGQLNNKQFF.

This clonotype came up many times. This chain uses TRBV20-1 with TRBJ2-7; D perhaps matches TRBD1 (5 bases). Germline V gene data show CDR1 as DFQATT and CDR2 as SNEGSKA (reference sequence). The CDR3 has 15 amino acids. The V end was cut by 0 bases, the J end by 3 bases, with 15 bases between. CDR3 amino acids: CSARDRRGLGYEQYF. For the CDR3, the DNA is TGCAGTGCTAGAGATCGAAGGGGATTGGGCTACGAGCAGTACTTC.

The sample holds many counts of this clonotype. This chain joins TRBV30 and TRBJ1-2; 7 positions agree with TRBD1. From germline, CDR1 is GTSNPN and CDR2 SVGIG (reference sequence). The V gene end was trimmed by 1 base and the J gene end by 7 bases; junction bases not matched to a gene: 3. The CDR3 runs 12 residues. The CDR3 DNA follows: TGTGCCTGGAGTGAGGGGGCTGGTGGCTACACCTTC. Its translation: CAWSEGAGGYTF. The full variable domain, rest sourced from reference TRBV30 and TRBJ1-2, is SQTIHQWPATLVQPVGSPLSLECTVEGTSNPNLYWYRQAAGRGLQLLFYSVGIGQISSEVPQNLSASRPQDRQFILSSKKLLLSDSGFYLCAWSEGAGGYTFGSGTRLTVV.

This clonotype was recorded many times. The V call is TRBV18, the J call TRBJ1-2; 8 bases fit TRBD1. V gave up 5 bases and J gave up 7 bases; unmatched junction bases: 15. Germline CDR1 is KGHSH and CDR2 is LQKENI. This CDR3 contains 16 residues. The CDR3 sequence is CASSWGDTGTGSGYTF. The CDR3 DNA reads TGTGCCAGCTCATGGGGCGATACCGGGACAGGAAGTGGCTACACCTTC.